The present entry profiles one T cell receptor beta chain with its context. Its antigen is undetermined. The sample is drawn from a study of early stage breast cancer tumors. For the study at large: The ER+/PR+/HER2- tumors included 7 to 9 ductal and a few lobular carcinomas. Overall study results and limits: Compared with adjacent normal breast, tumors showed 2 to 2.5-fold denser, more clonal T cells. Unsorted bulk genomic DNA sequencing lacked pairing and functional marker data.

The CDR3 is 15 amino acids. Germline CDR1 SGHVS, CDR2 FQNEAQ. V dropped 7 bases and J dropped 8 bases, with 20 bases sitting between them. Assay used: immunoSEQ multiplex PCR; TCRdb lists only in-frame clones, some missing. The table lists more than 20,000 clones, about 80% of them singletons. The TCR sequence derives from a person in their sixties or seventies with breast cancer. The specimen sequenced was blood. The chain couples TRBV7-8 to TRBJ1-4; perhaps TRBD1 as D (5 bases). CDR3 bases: TGTGCCAGCACCCCTGGGGCCCGAGGAATAGAAAAACTGTTTTTT. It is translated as CASTPGARGIEKLFF.